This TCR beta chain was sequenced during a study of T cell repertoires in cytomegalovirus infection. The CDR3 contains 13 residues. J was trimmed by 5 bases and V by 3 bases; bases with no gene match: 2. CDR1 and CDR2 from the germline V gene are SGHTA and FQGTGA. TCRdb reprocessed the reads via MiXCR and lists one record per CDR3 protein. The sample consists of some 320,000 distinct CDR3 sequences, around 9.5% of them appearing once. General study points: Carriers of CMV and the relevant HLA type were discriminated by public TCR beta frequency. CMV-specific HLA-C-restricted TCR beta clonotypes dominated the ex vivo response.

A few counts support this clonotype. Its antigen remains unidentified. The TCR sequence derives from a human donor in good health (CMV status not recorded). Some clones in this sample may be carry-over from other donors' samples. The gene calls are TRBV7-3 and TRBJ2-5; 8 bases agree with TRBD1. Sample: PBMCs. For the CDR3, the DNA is TGTGCCAGCAGCTTTGGGGACAGGGAGACCCAGTACTTC. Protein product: CASSFGDRETQYF.